The entry that follows covers one T cell receptor (beta chain) sequence. Sequenced by immunoSEQ multiplex PCR; TCRdb stores in-frame clones only, minus some. Of some 400,000 clones in the sample, approximately 91% were seen once. The data derive from a study of blood T cell repertoires in COVID-19. The CDR3 is made up of 14 amino acids. Germline-derived CDR1 and CDR2 are GTSNPN and SVGIG (reference sequence). V dropped 3 bases and J dropped 8 bases, with 19 bases sitting between them. The chain joins TRBV30 to TRBJ1-2, with D possibly matching TRBD1 (6 bases). Sequenced sample: PBMCs or T cells enriched from blood (not recorded which). The clonotype was recovered from a woman in her thirties or forties who had been exposed to COVID-19. The CDR3 region has the DNA TGTGCCTGGAGGACCGGCTTCCGGCAGGGGGGCTACACCTTC. Amino acids: CAWRTGFRQGGYTF.